Sequencing of this T cell receptor (beta chain) was carried out in a study of shared clonotypes between healthy human individuals. All donors qualified as healthy HIV-negative adults and had experienced no recent acute infections or vaccinations. The table came from immunoSEQ multiplex PCR; TCRdb's copy has only in-frame clones and leaves some out. The table has more than 1,200,000 clones, less than 99% seen once. A note on this clone: Its antigen is not identified.

The study's findings and limits: Large sequencing depth failed to make sorted-subset sequencing complete, rarefaction showed.

V dropped 1 base and J dropped 3; count of bases not matched to a gene: 9. The CDR3 is made up of 16 amino acids. CDR1 LNHDA and CDR2 SQIVND come from the germline V gene (reference sequence). Sample: naive CD4+ T cells sorted from blood. Documented subset: CD45RA+ positively selected. The receptor was derived from a man aged 30-40 years in good health. The chain carries TRBV19 and TRBJ2-7, with 7 nucleotides matching TRBD1. This CDR3 is CASSIGKGQRNYEQYF. In DNA form, the CDR3 reads TGTGCCAGTAGTATAGGAAAGGGACAGAGAAACTACGAGCAGTACTTC.